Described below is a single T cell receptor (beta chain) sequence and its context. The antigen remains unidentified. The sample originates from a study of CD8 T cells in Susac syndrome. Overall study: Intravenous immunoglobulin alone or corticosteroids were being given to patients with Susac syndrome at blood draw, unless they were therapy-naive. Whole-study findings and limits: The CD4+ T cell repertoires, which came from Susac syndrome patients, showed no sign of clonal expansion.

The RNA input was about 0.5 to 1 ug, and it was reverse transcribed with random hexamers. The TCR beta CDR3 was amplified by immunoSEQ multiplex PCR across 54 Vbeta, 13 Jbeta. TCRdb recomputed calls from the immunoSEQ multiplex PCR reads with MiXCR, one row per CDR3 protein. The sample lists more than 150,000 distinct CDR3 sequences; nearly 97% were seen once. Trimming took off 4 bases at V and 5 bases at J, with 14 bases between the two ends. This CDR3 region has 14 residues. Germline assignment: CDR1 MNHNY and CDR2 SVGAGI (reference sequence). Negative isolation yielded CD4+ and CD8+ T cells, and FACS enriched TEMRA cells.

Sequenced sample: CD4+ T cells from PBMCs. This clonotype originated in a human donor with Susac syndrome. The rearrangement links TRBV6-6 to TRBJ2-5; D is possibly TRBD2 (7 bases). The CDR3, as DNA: TGTGCCAGCAGTTCGGTGGAGGGGGGGGAGACCCAGTACTTC. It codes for CASSSVEGGETQYF.